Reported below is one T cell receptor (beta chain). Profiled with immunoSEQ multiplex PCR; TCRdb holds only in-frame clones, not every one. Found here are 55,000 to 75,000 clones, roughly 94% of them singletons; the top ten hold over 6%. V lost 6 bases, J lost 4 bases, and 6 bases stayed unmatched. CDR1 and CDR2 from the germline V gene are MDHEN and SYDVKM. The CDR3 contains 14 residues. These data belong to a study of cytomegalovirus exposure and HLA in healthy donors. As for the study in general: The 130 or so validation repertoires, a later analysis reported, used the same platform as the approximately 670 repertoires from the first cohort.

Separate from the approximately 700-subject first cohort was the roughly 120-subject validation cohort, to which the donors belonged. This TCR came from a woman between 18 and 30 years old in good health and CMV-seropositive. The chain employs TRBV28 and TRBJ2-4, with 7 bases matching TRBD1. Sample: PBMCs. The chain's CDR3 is CASRPGTAKNIQYF. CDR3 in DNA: TGTGCCAGCAGACCCGGGACAGCTAAAAACATTCAGTACTTC.